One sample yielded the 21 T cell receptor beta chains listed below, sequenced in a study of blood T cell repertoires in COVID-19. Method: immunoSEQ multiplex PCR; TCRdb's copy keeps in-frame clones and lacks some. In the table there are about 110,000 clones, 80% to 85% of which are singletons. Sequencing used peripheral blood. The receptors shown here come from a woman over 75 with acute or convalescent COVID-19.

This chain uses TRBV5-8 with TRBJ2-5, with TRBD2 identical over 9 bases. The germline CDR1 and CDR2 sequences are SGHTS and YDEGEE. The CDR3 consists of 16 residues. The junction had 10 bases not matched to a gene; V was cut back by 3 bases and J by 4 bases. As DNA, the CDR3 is TGTGCCAGCAGCTCGGGACTAGCAAAAACGGGAGAGACCCAGTACTTC. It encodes CASSSGLAKTGETQYF.

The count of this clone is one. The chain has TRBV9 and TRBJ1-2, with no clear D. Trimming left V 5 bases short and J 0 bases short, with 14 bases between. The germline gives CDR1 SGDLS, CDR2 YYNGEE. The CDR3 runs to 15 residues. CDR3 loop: CASSPLRGPNYGYTF. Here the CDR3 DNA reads TGTGCCAGCAGTCCACTGCGGGGTCCTAACTATGGCTACACCTTC.

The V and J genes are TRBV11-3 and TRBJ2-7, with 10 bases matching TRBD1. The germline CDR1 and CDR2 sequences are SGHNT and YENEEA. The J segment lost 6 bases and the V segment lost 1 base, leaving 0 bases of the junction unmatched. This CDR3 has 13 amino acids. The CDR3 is CASSLGTGGEQYV. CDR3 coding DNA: TGTGCCAGCAGCTTAGGGACAGGGGGCGAGCAGTACGTC.

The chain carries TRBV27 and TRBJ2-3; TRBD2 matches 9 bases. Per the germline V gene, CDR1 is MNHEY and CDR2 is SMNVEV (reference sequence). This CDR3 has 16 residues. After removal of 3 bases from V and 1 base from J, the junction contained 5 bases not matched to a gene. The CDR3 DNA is TGTGCCAGCAGTTTCATAGCGGGAGAAGGCACAGATACGCAGTATTTT. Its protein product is CASSFIAGEGTDTQYF.

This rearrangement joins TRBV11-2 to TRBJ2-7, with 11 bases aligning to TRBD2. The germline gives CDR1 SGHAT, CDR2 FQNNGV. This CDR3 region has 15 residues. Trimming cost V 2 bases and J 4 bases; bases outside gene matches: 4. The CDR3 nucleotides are TGTGCCAGCAGCTTACTAGCGGGAGGTTGGTACGAGCAGTACTTC. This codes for CASSLLAGGWYEQYF.

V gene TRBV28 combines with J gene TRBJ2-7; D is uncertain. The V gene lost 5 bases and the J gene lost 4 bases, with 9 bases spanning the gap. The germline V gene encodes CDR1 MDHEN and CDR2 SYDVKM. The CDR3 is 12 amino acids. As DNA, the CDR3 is TGTGCCAGCAGTCCCCAGGTTTACGAGCAGTACTTC. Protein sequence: CASSPQVYEQYF.

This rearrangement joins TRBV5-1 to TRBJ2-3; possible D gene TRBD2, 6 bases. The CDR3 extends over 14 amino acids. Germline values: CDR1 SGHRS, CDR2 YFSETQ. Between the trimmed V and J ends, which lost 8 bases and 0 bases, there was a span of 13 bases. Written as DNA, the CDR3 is TGCGCCAGTCGCAATAGCGGTAGCACAGATACGCAGTATTTT. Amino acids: CASRNSGSTDTQYF.

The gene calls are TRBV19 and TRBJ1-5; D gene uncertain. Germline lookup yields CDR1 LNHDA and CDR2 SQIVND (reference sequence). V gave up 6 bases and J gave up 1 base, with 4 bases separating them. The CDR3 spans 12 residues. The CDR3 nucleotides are TGTGCCAGTAGGGAGAGCAATCAGCCCCAGCATTTT. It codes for CASRESNQPQHF.

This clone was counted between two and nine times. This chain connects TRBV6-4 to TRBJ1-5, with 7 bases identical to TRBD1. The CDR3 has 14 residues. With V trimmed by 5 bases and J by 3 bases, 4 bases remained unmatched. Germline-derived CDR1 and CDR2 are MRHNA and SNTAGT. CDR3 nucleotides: TGTGCCAGCAGTCCACAGGGGTTCAATCAGCCCCAGCATTTT. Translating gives CASSPQGFNQPQHF.

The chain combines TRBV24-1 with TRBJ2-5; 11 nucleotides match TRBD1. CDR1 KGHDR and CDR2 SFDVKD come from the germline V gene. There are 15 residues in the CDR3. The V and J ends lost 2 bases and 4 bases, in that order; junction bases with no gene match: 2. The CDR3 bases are TGTGCCACCAGTGATTGGACAGGGGGCAGAGAGACCCAGTACTTC. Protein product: CATSDWTGGRETQYF.

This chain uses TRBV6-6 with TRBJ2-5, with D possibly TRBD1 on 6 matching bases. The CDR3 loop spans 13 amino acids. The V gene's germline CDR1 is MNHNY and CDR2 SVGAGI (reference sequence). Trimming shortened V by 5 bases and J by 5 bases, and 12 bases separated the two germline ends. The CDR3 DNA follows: TGTGCCAGCAGTACCACAGGGAAGGAGACCCAGTACTTC. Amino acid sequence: CASSTTGKETQYF.

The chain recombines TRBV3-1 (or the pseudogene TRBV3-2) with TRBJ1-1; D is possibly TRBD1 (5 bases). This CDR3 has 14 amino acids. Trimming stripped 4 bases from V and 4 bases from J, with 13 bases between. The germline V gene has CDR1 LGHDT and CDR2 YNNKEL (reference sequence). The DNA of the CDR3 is TGTGCCAGCAGCCGAAACGACAGACTCACTGAAGCTTTCTTT. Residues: CASSRNDRLTEAFF.

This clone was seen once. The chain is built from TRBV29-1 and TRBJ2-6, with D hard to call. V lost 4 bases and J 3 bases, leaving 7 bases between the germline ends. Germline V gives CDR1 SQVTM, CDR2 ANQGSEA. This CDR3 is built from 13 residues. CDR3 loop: CSVGSGGANVLTF. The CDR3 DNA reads TGCAGCGTTGGATCAGGTGGGGCCAACGTCCTGACTTTC. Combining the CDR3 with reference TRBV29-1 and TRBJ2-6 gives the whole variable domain SAVISQKPSRDICQRGTSLTIQCQVDSQVTMMFWYRQQPGQSLTLIATANQGSEATYESGFVIDKFPISRPNLTFSTLTVSNMSPEDSSIYLCSVGSGGANVLTFGAGSRLTVL.

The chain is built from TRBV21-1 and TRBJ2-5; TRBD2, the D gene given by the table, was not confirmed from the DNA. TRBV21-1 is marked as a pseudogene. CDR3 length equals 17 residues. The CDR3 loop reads CASSKDTHGDLKETQYF. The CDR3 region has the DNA TGTGCCAGCAGCAAAGATACCCACGGGGATCTTAAAGAGACCCAGTACTTC.

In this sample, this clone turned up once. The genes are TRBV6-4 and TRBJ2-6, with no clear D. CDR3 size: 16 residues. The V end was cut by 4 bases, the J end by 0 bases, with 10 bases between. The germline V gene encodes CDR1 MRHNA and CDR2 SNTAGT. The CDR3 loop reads CASSADWLSGANVLTF. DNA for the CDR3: TGTGCCAGCAGTGCTGACTGGCTCTCTGGGGCCAACGTCCTGACTTTC.

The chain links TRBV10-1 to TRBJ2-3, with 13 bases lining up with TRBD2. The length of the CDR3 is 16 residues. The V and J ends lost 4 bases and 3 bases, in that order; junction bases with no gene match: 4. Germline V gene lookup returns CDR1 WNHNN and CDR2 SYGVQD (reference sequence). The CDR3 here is CASSGGLAGVTDTQYF. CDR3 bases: TGCGCCAGCAGTGGCGGACTAGCGGGAGTTACAGATACGCAGTATTTT.

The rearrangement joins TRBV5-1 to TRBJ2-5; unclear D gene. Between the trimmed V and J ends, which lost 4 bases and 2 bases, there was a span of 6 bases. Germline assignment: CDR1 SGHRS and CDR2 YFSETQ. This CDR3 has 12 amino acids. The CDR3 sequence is CASSVQQETQYF. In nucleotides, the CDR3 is TGCGCCAGCAGCGTCCAGCAAGAGACCCAGTACTTC. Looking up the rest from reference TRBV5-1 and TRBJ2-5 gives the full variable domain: KAGVTQTPRYLIKTRGQQVTLSCSPISGHRSVSWYQQTPGQGLQFLFEYFSETQRNKGNFPGRFSGRQFSNSRSEMNVSTLELGDSALYLCASSVQQETQYFGPGTRLLVL.

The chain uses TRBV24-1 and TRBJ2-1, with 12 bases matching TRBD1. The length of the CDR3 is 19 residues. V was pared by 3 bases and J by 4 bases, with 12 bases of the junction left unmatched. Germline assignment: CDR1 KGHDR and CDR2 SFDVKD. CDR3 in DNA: TGTGCCACCAGTGATCCACCGGGACAGGGGGCTATGGCGTACAATGAGCAGTTCTTC. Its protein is CATSDPPGQGAMAYNEQFF.

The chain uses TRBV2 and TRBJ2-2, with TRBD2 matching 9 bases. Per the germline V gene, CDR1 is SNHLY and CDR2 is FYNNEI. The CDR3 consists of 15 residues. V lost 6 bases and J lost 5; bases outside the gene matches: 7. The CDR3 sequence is CASRSSGGGTGELFF. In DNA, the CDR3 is TGTGCCAGCAGGAGTAGCGGGGGAGGAACCGGGGAGCTGTTTTTT. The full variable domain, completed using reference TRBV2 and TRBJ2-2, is EPEVTQTPSHQVTQMGQEVILRCVPISNHLYFYWYRQILGQKVEFLVSFYNNEISEKSEIFDDQFSVERPDGSNFTLKIRSTKLEDSAMYFCASRSSGGGTGELFFGEGSRLTVL.

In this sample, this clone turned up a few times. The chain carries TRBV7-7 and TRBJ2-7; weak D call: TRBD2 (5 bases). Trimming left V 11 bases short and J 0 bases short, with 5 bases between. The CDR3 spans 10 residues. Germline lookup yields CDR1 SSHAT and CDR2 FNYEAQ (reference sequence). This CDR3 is CARGSYEQYV. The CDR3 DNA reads TGTGCCCGGGGCTCCTACGAGCAGTACGTC.

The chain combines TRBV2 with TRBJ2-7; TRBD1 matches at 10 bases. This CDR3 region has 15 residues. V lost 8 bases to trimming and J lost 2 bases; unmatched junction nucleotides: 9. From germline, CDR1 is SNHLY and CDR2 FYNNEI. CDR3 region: CASGGDRGTPYEQYF. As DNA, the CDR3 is TGTGCCAGCGGGGGGGACAGGGGTACCCCCTACGAGCAGTACTTC.